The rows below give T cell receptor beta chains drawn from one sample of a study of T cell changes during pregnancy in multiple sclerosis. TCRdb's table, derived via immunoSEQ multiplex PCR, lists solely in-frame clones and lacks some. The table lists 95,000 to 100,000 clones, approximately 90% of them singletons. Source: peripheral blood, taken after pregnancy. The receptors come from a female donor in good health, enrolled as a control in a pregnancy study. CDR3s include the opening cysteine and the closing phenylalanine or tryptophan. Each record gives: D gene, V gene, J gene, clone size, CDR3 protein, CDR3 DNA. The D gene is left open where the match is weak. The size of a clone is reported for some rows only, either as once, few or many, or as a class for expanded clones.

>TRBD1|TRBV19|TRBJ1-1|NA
CASSTQGQVKAFF
TGTGCCAGTAGTACCCAGGGACAGGTTAAAGCTTTCTTT
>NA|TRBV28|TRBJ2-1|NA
CASTNYPEALRGQNEQFF
TGTGCCAGCACCAATTATCCTGAGGCCTTGAGAGGGCAGAATGAGCAGTTCTTC
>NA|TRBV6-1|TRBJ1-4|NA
CASSDDPGILANEKLFF
TGTGCCAGCAGTGATGACCCCGGGATACTGGCTAATGAAAAACTGTTTTTT
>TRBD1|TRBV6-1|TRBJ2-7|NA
CASRIRTGQYEQYF
TGTGCCAGCAGGATACGGACAGGGCAATACGAGCAGTACTTC
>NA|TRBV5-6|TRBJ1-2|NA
CASSLSGLGGYTF
TGTGCCAGCAGCTTGTCAGGGCTTGGTGGCTACACCTTC
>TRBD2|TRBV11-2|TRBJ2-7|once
CASSRTGTNYEQYF
TGTGCCAGCAGCAGGACCGGGACTAACTACGAGCAGTACTTC
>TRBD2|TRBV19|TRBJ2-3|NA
CASSSSGTSETQYF
TGTGCCAGCTCATCCTCCGGGACTAGCGAAACGCAGTATTTT
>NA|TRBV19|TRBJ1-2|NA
CASSTGIGTNYGYTF
TGTGCCAGTAGTACGGGTATAGGTACTAACTATGGCTACACCTTC
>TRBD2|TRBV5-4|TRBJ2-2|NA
CASAPGGPLGGRANTGELFF
TGTGCCAGCGCCCCTGGTGGCCCCCTTGGCGGGAGAGCGAACACCGGGGAGCTGTTTTTT
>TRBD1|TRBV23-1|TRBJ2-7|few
CASSRTRTGSDYEQYF
TGCGCCAGCAGTCGGACCCGGACAGGCTCCGACTACGAGCAGTACTTC
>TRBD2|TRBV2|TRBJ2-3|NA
CASRTGTSGFTDTQYF
TGTGCCAGCAGGACCGGGACTAGCGGATTCACAGATACGCAGTATTTT
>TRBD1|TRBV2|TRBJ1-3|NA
CALGQSSGNTIYF
TGTGCCCTGGGACAGAGCTCTGGAAACACCATATATTTT
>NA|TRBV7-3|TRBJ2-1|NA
CASSLRKGDNEQFF
TGTGCCAGCAGCTTGAGGAAGGGGGACAATGAGCAGTTCTTC
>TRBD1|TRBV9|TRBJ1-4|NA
CASSVGGTGKKLFF
TGTGCCAGCAGCGTAGGAGGGACAGGGAAAAAACTGTTTTTT
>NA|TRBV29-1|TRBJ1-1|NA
CSVGREVRTEAFF
TGCAGCGTGGGGAGGGAGGTAAGGACTGAAGCTTTCTTT
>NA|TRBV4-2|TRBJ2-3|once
CASSQEGGGDTQYF
TGTGCCAGCAGCCAAGAAGGAGGTGGAGATACGCAGTATTTT
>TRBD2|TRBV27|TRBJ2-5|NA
CASSLSYGWGAGGQETQYF
TGTGCCAGCAGCTTATCGTACGGGTGGGGAGCGGGAGGCCAAGAGACCCAGTACTTC
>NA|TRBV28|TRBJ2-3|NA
CASSLWSIPSTDTQYF
TGTGCCAGCAGTTTATGGTCTATTCCAAGCACAGATACGCAGTATTTT
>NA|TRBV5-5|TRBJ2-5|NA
CASSPSRTRGETQYF
TGTGCCAGCAGCCCGAGTCGGACTAGGGGGGAGACCCAGTACTTC
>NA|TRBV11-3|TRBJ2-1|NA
CASSSWEARNEQFF
TGTGCCAGCAGCTCCTGGGAGGCAAGGAATGAGCAGTTCTTC
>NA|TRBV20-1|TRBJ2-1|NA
CSAPRGNEQFF
TGCAGTGCTCCCCGAGGCAATGAGCAGTTCTTC
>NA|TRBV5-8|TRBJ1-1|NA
CASSLAVNTEAFF
TGTGCCAGCAGCCTGGCGGTGAACACTGAAGCTTTCTTT
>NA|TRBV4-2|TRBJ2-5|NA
CASSQEGTRGARETQYF
TGTGCCAGCAGCCAAGAGGGGACCCGGGGGGCAAGGGAGACCCAGTACTTC
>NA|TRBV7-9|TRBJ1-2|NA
CASRRDPYGYTF
TGTGCCAGCAGACGGGATCCTTATGGCTACACCTTC
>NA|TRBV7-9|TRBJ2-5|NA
CASSSPRELQRKETQYF
TGTGCCAGCAGCTCCCCCAGGGAACTCCAGAGAAAAGAGACCCAGTACTTC
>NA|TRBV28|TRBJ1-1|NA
CASLNDERGRDTEAFF
TGTGCCAGTCTTAACGACGAGAGGGGGAGGGACACTGAAGCTTTCTTT
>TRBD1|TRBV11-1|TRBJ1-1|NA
CASSPRDRGITEAFF
TGTGCCAGCAGCCCCCGGGACAGGGGAATCACTGAAGCTTTCTTT
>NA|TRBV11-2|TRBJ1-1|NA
CASSLLLQKNTEAFF
TGTGCCAGCAGCTTACTTTTACAGAAGAACACTGAAGCTTTCTTT
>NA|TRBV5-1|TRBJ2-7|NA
CASSLAGTYYEQYF
TGCGCCAGCAGCTTGGCCGGGACATATTACGAGCAGTACTTC
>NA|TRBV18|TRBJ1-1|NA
CASSPLGRGNTEAFF
TGTGCCAGCTCACCCCTAGGTAGGGGGAACACTGAAGCTTTCTTT
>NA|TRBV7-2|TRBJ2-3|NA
CASSPPGWNRDFGDTQYF
TGTGCCAGCAGCCCACCCGGGTGGAACAGGGATTTTGGAGATACGCAGTATTTT
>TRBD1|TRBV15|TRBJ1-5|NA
CATSREQGWDQPQHF
TGTGCCACCAGCAGAGAACAGGGGTGGGATCAGCCCCAGCATTTT
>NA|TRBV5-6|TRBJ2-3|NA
CASSSAGGSTDTQYF
TGTGCCAGCAGCTCCGCTGGGGGCAGCACAGATACGCAGTATTTT
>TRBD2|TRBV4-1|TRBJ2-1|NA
CASSQASGRSPYNEQFF
TGCGCCAGCAGCCAGGCTAGCGGGAGGTCCCCCTACAATGAGCAGTTCTTC
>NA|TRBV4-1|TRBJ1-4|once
CASSQEAVEKLFF
TGCGCCAGCAGCCAAGAGGCGGTTGAAAAACTGTTTTTT
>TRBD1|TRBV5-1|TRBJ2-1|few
CASSVTGKANNEQFF
TGCGCCAGCAGCGTGACAGGGAAAGCTAACAATGAGCAGTTCTTC
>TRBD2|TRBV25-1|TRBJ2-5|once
CASSDPTSGRAGETQYF
TGTGCCAGCAGTGATCCGACTAGCGGGAGGGCCGGGGAGACCCAGTACTTC
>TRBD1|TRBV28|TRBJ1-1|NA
CASIRTGVLSEAFF
TGTGCCAGCATTCGAACAGGGGTTTTATCTGAAGCTTTCTTT
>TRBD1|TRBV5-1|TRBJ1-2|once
CASSLGRDRALANYGYTF
TGCGCCAGCAGCTTGGGCCGGGACAGGGCTTTAGCTAACTATGGCTACACCTTC
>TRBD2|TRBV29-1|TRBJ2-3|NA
CSATGLELPDTQYF
TGCAGCGCGACCGGACTAGAACTACCAGATACGCAGTATTTT
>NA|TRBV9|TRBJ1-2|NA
CASSVEAGDYGYTF
TGTGCCAGCAGCGTAGAGGCAGGGGACTATGGCTACACCTTC
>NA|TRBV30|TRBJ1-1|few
CAWSTPGTEAFF
TGTGCCTGGAGTACTCCAGGGACTGAAGCTTTCTTT
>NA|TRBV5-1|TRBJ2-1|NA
CASSLAPGSSYNEQFF
TGCGCCAGCAGCTTGGCGCCAGGTAGCTCCTACAATGAGCAGTTCTTC
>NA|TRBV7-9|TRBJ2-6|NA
CASSPPSPGANVLTF
TGTGCCAGCAGTCCCCCCTCCCCTGGGGCCAACGTCCTGACTTTC
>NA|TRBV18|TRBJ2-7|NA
CASSPNRDYEQYF
TGTGCCAGCTCGCCCAACAGGGACTACGAGCAGTACTTC
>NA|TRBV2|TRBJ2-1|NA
CASTNPGEYEQFF
TGTGCCAGCACTAACCCAGGGGAGTATGAGCAGTTCTTC
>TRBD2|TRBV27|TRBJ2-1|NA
CASSLWTSGTDLSYNEQFF
TGTGCCAGCAGTTTATGGACTAGCGGGACCGACCTCTCCTACAATGAGCAGTTCTTC
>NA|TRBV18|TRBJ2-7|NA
CASSPEVGPYEQYF
TGTGCCAGCTCACCAGAGGTAGGTCCCTACGAGCAGTACTTC
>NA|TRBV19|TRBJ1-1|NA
CASSIWVRDGSTEAFF
TGTGCCAGTAGTATTTGGGTGCGGGACGGTTCCACTGAAGCTTTCTTT
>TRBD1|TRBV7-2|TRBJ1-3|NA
CASSLRARGASGNTIYF
TGTGCCAGCAGCTTACGGGCCAGGGGGGCCTCTGGAAACACCATATATTTT
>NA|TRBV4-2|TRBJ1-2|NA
CASSHLEMTNYGYTF
TGTGCCAGCAGCCATCTCGAGATGACTAACTATGGCTACACCTTC
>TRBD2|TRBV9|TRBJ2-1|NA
CASSGPSGRNYNEQFF
TGTGCCAGCAGCGGCCCTAGCGGGAGGAATTACAATGAGCAGTTCTTC
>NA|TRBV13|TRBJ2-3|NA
CASKLASTDTQYF
TGTGCCAGCAAATTAGCTAGCACAGATACGCAGTATTTT
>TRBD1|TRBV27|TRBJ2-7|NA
CASSTRQGIREQYF
TGTGCCAGCAGTACCCGACAGGGAATTAGGGAGCAGTACTTC
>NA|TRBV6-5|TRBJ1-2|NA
CASSRTQLSYGYTF
TGTGCCAGCAGCCGGACACAGCTAAGCTATGGCTACACCTTC
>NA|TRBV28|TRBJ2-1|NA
CATYDYKGNEQFF
TGTGCCACGTATGATTATAAGGGGAATGAGCAGTTCTTC
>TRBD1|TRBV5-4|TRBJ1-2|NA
CASSLGRGQNGYTF
TGTGCCAGCAGCTTGGGGAGGGGGCAAAATGGCTACACCTTC
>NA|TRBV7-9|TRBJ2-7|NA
CASSLGEERYEQYF
TGTGCCAGCAGCTTAGGGGAGGAGAGGTACGAGCAGTACTTC
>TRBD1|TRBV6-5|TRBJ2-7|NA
CASSFSRDRGIHEQYF
TGTGCCAGCAGTTTCTCCCGGGACAGGGGTATCCACGAGCAGTACTTC
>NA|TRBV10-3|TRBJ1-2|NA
CAISISGFVDGYTF
TGTGCCATCAGTATATCAGGGTTCGTAGATGGCTACACCTTC